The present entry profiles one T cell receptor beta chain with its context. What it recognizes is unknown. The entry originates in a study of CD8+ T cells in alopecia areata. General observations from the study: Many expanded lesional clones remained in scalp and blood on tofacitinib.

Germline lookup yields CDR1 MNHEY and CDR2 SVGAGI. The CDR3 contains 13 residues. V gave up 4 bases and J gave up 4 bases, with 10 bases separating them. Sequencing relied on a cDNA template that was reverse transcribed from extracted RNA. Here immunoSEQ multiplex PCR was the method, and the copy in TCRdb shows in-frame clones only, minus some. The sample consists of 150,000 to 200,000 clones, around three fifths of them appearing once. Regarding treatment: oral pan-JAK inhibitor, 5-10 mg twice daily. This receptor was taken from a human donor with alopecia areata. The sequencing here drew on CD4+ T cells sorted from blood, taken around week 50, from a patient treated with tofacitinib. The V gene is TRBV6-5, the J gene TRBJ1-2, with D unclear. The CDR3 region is CASSSGSPYGYTF. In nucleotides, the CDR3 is TGTGCCAGCAGTTCCGGATCCCCCTATGGCTACACCTTC.